This T cell receptor beta chain stems from a study of regulatory T cells in long-lasting Graves disease (dated by TCRdb to the early 2020s). With respect to the entire study: In the newly diagnosed Graves' disease group, patients had been taking antithyroid drugs for less than 3 months. A total of roughly 33 samples were covered by TCR sequencing, comprising roughly 13 persistent and around 20 newly diagnosed Graves' disease patients. Persistent Graves' disease patients were compared with newly diagnosed Graves' disease patients by peripheral blood TCR sequencing and RNA sequencing. The study was conducted in China and was registered as a clinical trial.

CDR1 is given as MNHNS and CDR2 as SASEGT, both from the germline V gene. The CDR3 measures 15 amino acids from cysteine to phenylalanine. Only the CDR3 portion is preserved as DNA: 45 bases, with reading frame beginning at the first base. V has 6 bases trimmed and J has 7 bases trimmed; junction bases matching no gene number 8. Libraries were prepared through multiplex PCR. The sample was run on an Illumina HiSeq 4000. CDR3 regions were amplified by Arm-PCR with iRepertoire HTBI primers to construct TCR beta libraries. Before sequencing, the PCR products went through gel purification. On the authors' methods: Across samples, 60 to 80 TRBV and approximately 15 TRBJ segments were identified and used for gene usage analysis of CDR3 amino acid clonotypes. COPE and FqMerger were used to merge filtered high-quality paired reads into contigs. BLAST was used to align contigs to IMGT TRBV, TRBD and TRBJ reference genes, and CDR3 was defined according to IMGT. Any clonotype with a frequency above 0.1% was classified as a highly expanded clone. Shannon entropy served as the measure of repertoire diversity, while the Gini coefficient captured V-J evenness. Public clonotypes were defined as clonotypes shared by more than one individual. TCRdb applied fastp at Q25 and MiXCR to the public reads, then kept only in-frame beta chains. Entries are consolidated by CDR3 protein sequence, retaining the most common genes and DNA. Here the V and J calls rest on TCRdb's processing, not on the authors' analysis. A total of about 530,000 distinct CDR3 sequences appear in this sample, approximately 16% of them only once. Of the sample, 20% to 30% falls within the top ten clones.

The sample holds many counts of this clonotype. Its recognized antigen is unknown. Base qualities are not recorded, but no much larger clone differs from it by a single base. The sample's time point label is to be understood as: newly diagnosed GD, antithyroid drugs for less than 3 months. For both TCR sequencing and RNA sequencing, RNA was extracted from PBMCs using TRIzol. The diagnosis of Graves' disease followed American Thyroid Association guidelines. Recruitment of patients was carried out at an endocrinology department in Xi'an, China. From each patient, around 9 milliliters of peripheral blood was collected into an EDTA anticoagulant tube. PBMCs were isolated by Ficoll Paque Plus density gradient separation without further T cell sorting. An Agilent 2100 Bioanalyzer and agarose gel were used to assess RNA quality, and a NanoDrop 2000 was used to measure RNA concentration. The research as a whole found: More public clonotypes were shared among persistent patients (more than 2,500) than among newly diagnosed patients (just under 1,000). The authors acknowledged the small sample size as a limitation that may reduce accuracy. Compared with newly diagnosed patients, patients with persistent Graves' disease had lower TCR Shannon entropy and fewer highly expanded clones, which suggests clonal expansion. Preferential use of TRBV28, TRBJ1-2 and TRBJ2-5 was observed in persistent disease, whereas TRBV20-1 and TRBJ2-1 were favored in newly diagnosed disease. The study examined only peripheral blood because the primary lesion, thyroid tissue, could not be accessed. Sequencing and analysis were restricted to the TCR beta chain.

This sample also belongs to another study, concerning T cells in Graves' hyperthyroidism and ophthalmopathy. Per that second paper: Stable Graves' hyperthyroidism was defined as the absence of progression to ophthalmopathy over 18 months of follow-up. Hyperthyroidism patients were newly diagnosed, with disease duration under 2 months, and aged 18 to 65 years. The study excluded patients with uncontrolled infections, other autoimmune diseases, pregnancy or lactation. Diagnoses were established on the basis of clinical symptoms, serum thyroxine and TRAb, thyroid ultrasound, and orbital computed tomography. The TCR CDR3 was subjected to a first round of RT-PCR using the HTBI primer set and the Qiagen OneStep RT-PCR kit. Most expanded thyroid clonotypes (frequency above 0.001) were also detected in blood, a finding suggesting that blood repertoires may reflect thyroid immune responses. A 13 V-J signature model separated ophthalmopathy from stable hyperthyroidism, with around 91% sensitivity and 81.08% specificity in cross-validation and 80%/75% in testing. In validation, the model predicted progression to ophthalmopathy with over 60% sensitivity and around 72% specificity, a median of roughly seven months before onset. To identify TCR V-J signatures that set the groups apart, the researchers used a discovery cohort of 100 patients, made up of under 45 with Graves' ophthalmopathy and 55 to 65 with stable Graves' hyperthyroidism. Prospective prediction of ophthalmopathy was tested in an independent validation cohort of about 19 hyperthyroidism patients and 17 patients who later progressed to ophthalmopathy. The 100 or so discovery patients were randomly divided into training and test sets at a 7:3 ratio. In six Graves' hyperthyroidism patients, the study also compared T-cell repertoires from thyroid tissue with T-cell repertoires from blood. Once sampling was done, hyperthyroidism patients were given methimazole at a starting dose of 30 mg daily, whereas ophthalmopathy patients were given high-dose intravenous methylprednisolone. A second multiplex PCR round built the libraries, followed by size selection and purification. The libraries were sequenced on an Illumina HiSeq2000 using paired-end 100 bp reads. Raw data were processed with SOAPnuke, discarding reads with adapters, uncalled bases, mean Phred below 15, or no exact constant-primer or identifier match. COPE v1.2.5 was used to merge the high-quality paired reads, and each unique nucleotide sequence was defined as a clonotype. Clonotypes were aligned to IMGT TRBV, TRBD and TRBJ reference segments using MiTCR v1.1. Analysis was restricted to V-J combinations with a frequency above 0.0001, which covered 99% to 99.2% of repertoires. The TCS score was defined as F50 (clonal expansion) divided by E x V (chaos), with BLOSUM62-based TCRdist calculated between CDR3 peptides within each V-J. Welch's t-statistics and random forest reduced roughly 500 V-J features to 10 to 15, which were used in a naive Bayes classifier (R e1071). No statistical method was used to set the sample size in advance, and investigators knew the group allocation. TCR Vbeta CDR3 sequencing of 140 or so peripheral blood samples (43 ophthalmopathy, about 80 hyperthyroidism and around 17 progressor patients) is reported in the paper.

Source: peripheral blood mononuclear cells (PBMCs), taken at new diagnosis, from a patient treated with antithyroid drugs. Here the chain combines TRBV6-1 and TRBJ2-1, with 11 central nucleotides matching TRBD1. The TCR comes from a middle-aged woman with Graves disease. Donor details come from another sample of the same person, matched by shared clones. In nucleotide form, the sequence is TGTGCCAGCAGCACCGGACAGGGGGCGAGGAATGAGCAGTTCTTC. This is translated as CASSTGQGARNEQFF.